The 21 T cell receptor beta chains reported below all come from one sample, sequenced in a study of cytomegalovirus exposure and HLA in healthy donors. PCR primers comprised 60 Vbeta and 13 Jbeta primers. Repertoires were generated with immunoSEQ multiplex PCR, while TCRdb's copy carries only in-frame clones and drops some. Of 95,000 to 130,000 clones listed, 70% to 75% were seen once; the top ten hold about 1.6%. Input material: PBMCs. The receptors were sampled from a young woman in good health and CMV-seronegative.

The chain carries TRBV6-5 and TRBJ2-2, with 8 positions matching TRBD2. The junction had 1 base not matched to a gene; V was cut back by 2 bases and J by 5 bases. Per germline, CDR1 MNHEY and CDR2 SVGAGI. This CDR3 comprises 14 residues. CDR3 protein: CASSYRGGTGELFF. In DNA form, the CDR3 reads TGTGCCAGCAGTTACCGGGGGGGAACCGGGGAGCTGTTTTTT.

This chain connects TRBV6-5 to TRBJ1-4; no clear D. Germline V gene data show CDR1 as MNHEY and CDR2 as SVGAGI. Trimming took off 6 bases at V and 2 bases at J, with 13 bases between the two ends. CDR3 size: 15 residues. The CDR3 sequence is CASSVSGRTNEKLFF. CDR3 DNA sequence: TGTGCCAGCAGCGTAAGCGGACGTACTAATGAAAAACTGTTTTTT.

The chain combines TRBV5-1 with TRBJ1-1; D is unclear. The CDR3 length is 15 residues. Germline values: CDR1 SGHRS, CDR2 YFSETQ. V lost 1 base and J lost 1, with 11 bases in between. CDR3 in DNA: TGCGCCAGCAGCTTGATTCTTCCAGGGAACACTGAAGCTTTCTTT. This codes for CASSLILPGNTEAFF.

The chain uses TRBV2 and TRBJ1-1; possibly TRBD1 for D (5 bases). In germline, CDR1 is SNHLY, CDR2 FYNNEI. V dropped 5 bases and J dropped 5 bases, with 12 bases sitting between them. This CDR3 is 13 amino acids long. This CDR3 is CASSPREGTEAFF. The CDR3, as DNA: TGTGCCAGCAGTCCCAGGGAAGGGACTGAAGCTTTCTTT.

The chain recombines TRBV27 with TRBJ2-7, with 9 bases lining up with TRBD1. CDR3 length equals 17 residues. Trimming took 1 base from V and 2 from J; bases not matched to a gene: 9. Germline CDR1 and CDR2: MNHEY and SMNVEV (reference sequence). CDR3 residues: CASSLFRVRQGAYEQYF. In nucleotides, the CDR3 is TGTGCCAGCAGTTTATTCCGCGTGAGACAGGGGGCCTACGAGCAGTACTTC.

Comments on this clone: A read error may account for a junction end that differs from germline. V gene TRBV15 combines with J gene TRBJ2-2, with a tentative D call TRBD2 (6 bases). CDR1 and CDR2 (germline): LNHNV, YYDKDF (reference sequence). The CDR3 has 17 residues. CDR3 nucleotide sequence: TGCGCCACCAGCAGACCGAACCTGGGGAGGTCCACCGGGGAGCTGTTTTTT. Amino acid sequence: CATSRPNLGRSTGELFF.

The CDR3 here is CASSATGGRGYTF. In DNA, the CDR3 is TGTGCCAGCAGCGCGACAGGGGGCCGGGGCTACACCTTC. The V gene is TRBV6-4, the J gene TRBJ1-2; 10 bases align to TRBD1. The CDR3 totals 13 residues. V was clipped by 6 bases and J by 8 bases; unmatched bases: 6. The germline V gene encodes CDR1 MRHNA and CDR2 SNTAGT.

The V and J genes are TRBV28 and TRBJ1-6; D ambiguous. Looked up from germline, CDR1 is MDHEN and CDR2 is SYDVKM. Trimming left V 6 bases short and J 2 bases short, with 8 bases between. The CDR3 spans 14 residues. The CDR3 reads CASRVGAYNSPLHF. CDR3 DNA sequence: TGTGCCAGCAGGGTAGGAGCCTATAATTCACCCCTCCACTTT.

The chain uses TRBV9 and TRBJ1-2; no definite D call. V was pared by 0 bases and J by 0 bases, with 6 bases between. The CDR3 contains 14 residues. The germline CDR1 and CDR2 sequences are SGDLS and YYNGEE. The CDR3 region has the DNA TGTGCCAGCAGCGTAGTGGCAGCTAACTATGGCTACACCTTC. Translated, it gives CASSVVAANYGYTF.

The chain joins TRBV4-1 to TRBJ1-1; D not certain. This CDR3 region has 13 residues. V was shortened by 6 bases and J by 4 bases, with 12 bases between the two germline ends. Per the germline V gene, CDR1 is MGHRA and CDR2 is YSYEKL. CDR3 DNA: TGCGCCAGCAGGCCCGGAGGCGGCACTGAAGCTTTCTTT. Its translation is CASRPGGGTEAFF.

V gene TRBV6-5 combines with J gene TRBJ2-1, with D perhaps matching TRBD1 (6 bases). V shed 2 bases and J shed 4 bases, with 9 bases lying between them. Germline CDR1 reads MNHEY; CDR2 reads SVGAGI. CDR3 size: 14 residues. Written as DNA, the CDR3 is TGTGCCAGCAGTTACGGGGACACATACAATGAGCAGTTCTTC. It codes for CASSYGDTYNEQFF.

This clone was seen a single time. J is TRBJ2-7 and V is TRBV7-9; 10 bases are a match to TRBD2. The germline gives CDR1 SEHNR, CDR2 FQNEAQ (reference sequence). V shed 3 bases and J 4 bases; nucleotides not matched to a gene: 9. The CDR3 spans 16 residues. The CDR3 DNA sequence: TGTGCCAGCAGCTTGTCTAGCGGGGGCCCCGGGTACGAGCAGTACTTC. Translation: CASSLSSGGPGYEQYF. Based on the CDR3 plus reference TRBV7-9 and TRBJ2-7, the full variable domain is DTGVSQNPRHKITKRGQNVTFRCDPISEHNRLYWYRQTLGQGPEFLTYFQNEAQLEKSRLLSDRFSAERPKGSFSTLEIQRTEQGDSAMYLCASSLSSGGPGYEQYFGPGTRLTVT.

Of note for this clone: The identical CDR3 is also encoded by other nucleotide sequences in the sample. This chain links TRBV15 with TRBJ1-1, with D perhaps TRBD1 (6 bases). Germline V gene data show CDR1 as LNHNV and CDR2 as YYDKDF (reference sequence). Deletions cut 5 bases from V and 0 bases from J, with 10 bases between. The CDR3 totals 14 residues. The CDR3 DNA follows: TGTGCCACCAGCCCCCGGACAGTGAACACTGAAGCTTTCTTT. Translation: CATSPRTVNTEAFF.

V usage is TRBV6-1 and J usage is TRBJ1-4; D remains ambiguous. V gave up 1 base and J gave up 5 bases, with 5 bases separating them. Germline V gene data show CDR1 as MNHNS and CDR2 as SASEGT. The CDR3 has 13 residues. This CDR3 is CASSEVYNEKLFF. CDR3 in DNA: TGTGCCAGCAGTGAAGTCTACAATGAAAAACTGTTTTTT.

This chain connects TRBV6-7 to TRBJ2-3; TRBD2 might be the D (7 bases). TRBV6-7 is designated an ORF whose function remains uncertain. Trimming took 6 bases from V and 4 from J, leaving 17 bases between them. The CDR3 extends over 15 amino acids. CDR3 in amino acids: CASRGGQELPDTQYF. The CDR3 nucleotides read TGTGCCAGCAGGGGGGGGCAGGAGCTTCCAGATACGCAGTATTTT.

The rearrangement links TRBV7-9 to TRBJ1-4, with D uncertain. V was shortened by 1 base and J by 7 bases, with 13 bases between the two germline ends. CDR3 length equals 15 residues. The V gene's germline CDR1 is SEHNR and CDR2 FQNEAQ (reference sequence). The CDR3 bases are TGTGCCAGCAGCTTAGGTAACAGCTTTCCTGAAAAACTGTTTTTT. It specifies CASSLGNSFPEKLFF.

V is TRBV28 and J is TRBJ1-2; D is ambiguous. The CDR3 consists of 11 residues. Trimming took 3 bases from V and 8 from J, leaving 7 bases between them. From germline, CDR1 is MDHEN and CDR2 SYDVKM. The CDR3 DNA reads as TGTGCCAGCAGTTTCAGATTCGGCTACACCTTC. Amino acids: CASSFRFGYTF.

The CDR3 sequence is CASRGPDRGNQPQHF. The DNA of the CDR3 is TGTGCCAGCAGGGGTCCGGACAGGGGAAATCAGCCCCAGCATTTT. The chain employs TRBV28 and TRBJ1-5, with 9 bases matching TRBD1. In germline, CDR1 is MDHEN, CDR2 SYDVKM. With 6 bases clipped from V and 4 bases from J, the junction kept 7 bases outside the gene matches. The CDR3 totals 15 residues.

V and J are TRBV6-1 and TRBJ2-7; 8 bases align to TRBD1. The CDR3 loop spans 13 amino acids. Per germline, CDR1 MNHNS and CDR2 SASEGT. Losses at the gene ends were 3 bases for V and 2 bases for J; bases not matched to a gene: 0. DNA of the CDR3: TGTGCCAGCAGTGAGACAGGGGCCTACGAGCAGTACTTC. This encodes CASSETGAYEQYF.

J is TRBJ1-2 and V is TRBV19; TRBD1 matches 8 bases. The CDR3 runs 15 residues. CDR1 LNHDA and CDR2 SQIVND come from the germline V gene (reference sequence). V shed 6 bases, J shed 2 bases, and the junction held 8 bases outside the gene matches. The CDR3 region has the DNA TGTGCCAGTAGCCCGGCAGGACAGGGCAACTATGGCTACACCTTC. Amino acid sequence: CASSPAGQGNYGYTF. The full variable domain, its missing parts supplied by reference TRBV19 and TRBJ1-2, is DGGITQSPKYLFRKEGQNVTLSCEQNLNHDAMYWYRQDPGQGLRLIYYSQIVNDFQKGDIAEGYSVSREKKESFPLTVTSAQKNPTAFYLCASSPAGQGNYGYTFGSGTRLTVV.

The V and J genes are TRBV27 and TRBJ2-7, with TRBD2 as a possible D gene (6 bases). Trimming took 6 bases from V and 0 from J, leaving 15 bases between them. In germline, CDR1 is MNHEY, CDR2 SMNVEV (reference sequence). The CDR3 sequence is 15 residues long. The CDR3 loop is CASSLASADSYEQYF. The CDR3 nucleotides are TGTGCCAGCAGCCTTGCTAGCGCTGACTCCTACGAGCAGTACTTC.